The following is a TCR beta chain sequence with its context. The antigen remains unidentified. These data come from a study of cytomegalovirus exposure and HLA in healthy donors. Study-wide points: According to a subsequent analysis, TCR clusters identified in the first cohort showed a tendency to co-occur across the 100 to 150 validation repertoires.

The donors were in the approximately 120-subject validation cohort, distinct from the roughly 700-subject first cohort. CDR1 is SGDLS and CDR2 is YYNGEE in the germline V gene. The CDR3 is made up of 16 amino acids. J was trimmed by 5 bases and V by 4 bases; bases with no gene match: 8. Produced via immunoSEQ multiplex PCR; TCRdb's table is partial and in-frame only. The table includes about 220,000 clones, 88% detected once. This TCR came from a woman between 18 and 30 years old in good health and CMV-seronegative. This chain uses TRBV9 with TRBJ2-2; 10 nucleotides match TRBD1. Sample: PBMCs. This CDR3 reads CASSPPTGGFTGELFF. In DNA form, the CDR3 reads TGTGCCAGCAGCCCTCCGACAGGGGGCTTTACCGGGGAGCTGTTTTTT.